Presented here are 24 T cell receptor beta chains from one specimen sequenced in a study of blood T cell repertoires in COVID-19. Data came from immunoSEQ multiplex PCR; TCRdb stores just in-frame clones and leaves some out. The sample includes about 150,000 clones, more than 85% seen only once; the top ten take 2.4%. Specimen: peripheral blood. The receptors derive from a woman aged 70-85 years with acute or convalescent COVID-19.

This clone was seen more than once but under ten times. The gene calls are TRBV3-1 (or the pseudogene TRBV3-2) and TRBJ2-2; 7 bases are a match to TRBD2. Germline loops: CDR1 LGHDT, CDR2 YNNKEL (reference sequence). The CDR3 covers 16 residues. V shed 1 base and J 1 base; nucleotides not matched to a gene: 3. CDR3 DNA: TGTGCCAGCAGCCAAGCCACGGGGGGGAACACCGGGGAGCTGTTTTTT. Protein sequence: CASSQATGGNTGELFF.

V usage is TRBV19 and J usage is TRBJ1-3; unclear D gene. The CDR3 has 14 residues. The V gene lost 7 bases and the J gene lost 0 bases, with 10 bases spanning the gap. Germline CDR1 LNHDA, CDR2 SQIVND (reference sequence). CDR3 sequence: CASTQADSGNTIYF. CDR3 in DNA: TGTGCCAGTACCCAGGCCGACTCTGGAAACACCATATATTTT.

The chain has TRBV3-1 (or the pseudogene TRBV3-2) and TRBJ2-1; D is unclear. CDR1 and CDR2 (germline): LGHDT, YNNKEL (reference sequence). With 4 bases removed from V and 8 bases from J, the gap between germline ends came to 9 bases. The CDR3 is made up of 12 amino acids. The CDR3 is CASSPPNYEQFF. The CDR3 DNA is TGTGCCAGCAGCCCTCCCAACTATGAGCAGTTCTTC.

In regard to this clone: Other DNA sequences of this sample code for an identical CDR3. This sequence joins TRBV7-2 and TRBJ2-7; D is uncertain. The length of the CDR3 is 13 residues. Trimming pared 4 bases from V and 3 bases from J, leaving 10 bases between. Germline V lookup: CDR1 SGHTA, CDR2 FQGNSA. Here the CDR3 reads CASSSPLSYEQYF. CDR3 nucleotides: TGTGCCAGCAGCTCCCCACTGAGCTACGAGCAGTACTTC. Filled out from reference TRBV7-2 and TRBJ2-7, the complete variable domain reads GAGVSQSPSNKVTEKGKDVELRCDPISGHTALYWYRQSLGQGLEFLIYFQGNSAPDKSGLPSDRFSAERTGGSVSTLTIQRTQQEDSAVYLCASSSPLSYEQYFGPGTRLTVT.

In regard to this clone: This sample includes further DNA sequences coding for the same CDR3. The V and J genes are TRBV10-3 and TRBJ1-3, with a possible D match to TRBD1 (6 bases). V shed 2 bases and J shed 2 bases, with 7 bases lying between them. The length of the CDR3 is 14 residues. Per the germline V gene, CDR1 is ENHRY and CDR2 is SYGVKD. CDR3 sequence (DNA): TGTGCCATCAGTGAGGCAGGGGCTGGAAACACCATATATTTT. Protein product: CAISEAGAGNTIYF.

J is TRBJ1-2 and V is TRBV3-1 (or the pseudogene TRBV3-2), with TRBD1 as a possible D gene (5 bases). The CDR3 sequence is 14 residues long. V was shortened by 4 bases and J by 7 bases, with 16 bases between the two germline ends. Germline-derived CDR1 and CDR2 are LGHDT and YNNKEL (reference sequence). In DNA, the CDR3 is TGTGCCAGCAGCCTATCACGGGGGTCGGGTGGCTACACCTTC. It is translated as CASSLSRGSGGYTF.

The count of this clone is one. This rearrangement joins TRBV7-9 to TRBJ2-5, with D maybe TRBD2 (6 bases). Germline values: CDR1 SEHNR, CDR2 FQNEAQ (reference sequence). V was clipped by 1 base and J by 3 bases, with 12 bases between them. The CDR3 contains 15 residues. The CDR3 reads CASSLGIPGEETQYF. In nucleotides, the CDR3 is TGTGCCAGCAGCTTAGGGATTCCGGGGGAAGAGACCCAGTACTTC. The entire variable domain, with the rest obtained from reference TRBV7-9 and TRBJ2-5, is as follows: DTGVSQNPRHKITKRGQNVTFRCDPISEHNRLYWYRQTLGQGPEFLTYFQNEAQLEKSRLLSDRFSAERPKGSFSTLEIQRTEQGDSAMYLCASSLGIPGEETQYFGPGTRLLVL.

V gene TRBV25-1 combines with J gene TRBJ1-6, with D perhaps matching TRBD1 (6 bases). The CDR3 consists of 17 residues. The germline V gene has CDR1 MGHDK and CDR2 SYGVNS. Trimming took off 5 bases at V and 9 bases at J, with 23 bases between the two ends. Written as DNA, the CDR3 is TGTGCCAGCAGTTCGCTTGCGGGAGGGGGGAGAATTTCACCCCTCCACTTT. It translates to CASSSLAGGGRISPLHF.

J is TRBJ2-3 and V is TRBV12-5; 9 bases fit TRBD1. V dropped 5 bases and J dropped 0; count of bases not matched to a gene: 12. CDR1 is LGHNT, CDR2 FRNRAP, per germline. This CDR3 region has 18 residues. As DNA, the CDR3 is TGTGCTAGTGGTCTAACCCGAGGGACAGGGTGGAGCACAGATACGCAGTATTTT. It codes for CASGLTRGTGWSTDTQYF.

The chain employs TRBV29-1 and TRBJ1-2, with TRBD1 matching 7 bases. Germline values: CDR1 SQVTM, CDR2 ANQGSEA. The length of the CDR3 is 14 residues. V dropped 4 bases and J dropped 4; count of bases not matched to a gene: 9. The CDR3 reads CSVALSPGGYGYTF. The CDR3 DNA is TGCAGCGTTGCCCTTTCGCCAGGGGGCTATGGCTACACCTTC. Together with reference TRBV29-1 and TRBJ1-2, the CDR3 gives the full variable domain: SAVISQKPSRDICQRGTSLTIQCQVDSQVTMMFWYRQQPGQSLTLIATANQGSEATYESGFVIDKFPISRPNLTFSTLTVSNMSPEDSSIYLCSVALSPGGYGYTFGSGTRLTVV.

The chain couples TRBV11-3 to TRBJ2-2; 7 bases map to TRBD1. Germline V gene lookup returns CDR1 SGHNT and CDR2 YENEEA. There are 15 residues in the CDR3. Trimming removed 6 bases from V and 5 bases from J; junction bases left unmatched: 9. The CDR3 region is CASSQQGSRTGELFF. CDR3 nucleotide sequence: TGTGCCAGCAGTCAACAGGGGTCAAGGACCGGGGAGCTGTTTTTT. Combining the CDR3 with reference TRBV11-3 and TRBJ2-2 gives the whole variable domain EAGVVQSPRYKIIEKKQPVAFWCNPISGHNTLYWYLQNLGQGPELLIRYENEEAVDDSQLPKDRFSAERLKGVDSTLKIQPAELGDSAVYLCASSQQGSRTGELFFGEGSRLTVL.

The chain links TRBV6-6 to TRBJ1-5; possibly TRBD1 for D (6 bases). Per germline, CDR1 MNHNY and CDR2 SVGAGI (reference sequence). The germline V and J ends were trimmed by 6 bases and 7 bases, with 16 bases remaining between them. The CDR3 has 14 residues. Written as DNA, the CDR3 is TGTGCCAGCAGACGAAACAGGGATCAGCAGCCCCAGCATTTT. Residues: CASRRNRDQQPQHF.

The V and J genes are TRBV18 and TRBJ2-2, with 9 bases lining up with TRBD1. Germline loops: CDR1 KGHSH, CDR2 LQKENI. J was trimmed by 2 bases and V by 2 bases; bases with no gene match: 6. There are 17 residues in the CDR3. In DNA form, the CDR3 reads TGTGCCAGCTCACCATACCGGGACAGGGTAAACACCGGGGAGCTGTTTTTT. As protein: CASSPYRDRVNTGELFF. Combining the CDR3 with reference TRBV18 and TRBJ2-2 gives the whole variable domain NAGVMQNPRHLVRRRGQEARLRCSPMKGHSHVYWYRQLPEEGLKFMVYLQKENIIDESGMPKERFSAEFPKEGPSILRIQQVVRGDSAAYFCASSPYRDRVNTGELFFGEGSRLTVL.

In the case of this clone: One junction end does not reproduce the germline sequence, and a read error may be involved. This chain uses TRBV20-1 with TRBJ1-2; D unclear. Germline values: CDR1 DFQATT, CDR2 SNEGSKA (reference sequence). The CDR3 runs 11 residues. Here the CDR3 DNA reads TGCAGTGCTAGAGGGAACTATGACTACACCTTC. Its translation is CSARGNYDYTF.

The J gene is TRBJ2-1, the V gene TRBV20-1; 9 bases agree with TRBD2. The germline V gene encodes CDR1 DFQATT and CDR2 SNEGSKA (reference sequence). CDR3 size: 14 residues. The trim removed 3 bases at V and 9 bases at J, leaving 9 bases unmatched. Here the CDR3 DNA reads TGCAGTGCTAGTGGGGGACTAGCTCTGGGTGAGCAGTTCTTC. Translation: CSASGGLALGEQFF.

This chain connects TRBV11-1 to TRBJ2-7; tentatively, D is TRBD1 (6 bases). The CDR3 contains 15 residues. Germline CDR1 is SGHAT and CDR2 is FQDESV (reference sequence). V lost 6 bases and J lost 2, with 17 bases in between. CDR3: CASSIDRTGTYEQYV. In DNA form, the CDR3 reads TGTGCCAGCAGTATAGACAGGACCGGAACCTACGAGCAGTACGTC.

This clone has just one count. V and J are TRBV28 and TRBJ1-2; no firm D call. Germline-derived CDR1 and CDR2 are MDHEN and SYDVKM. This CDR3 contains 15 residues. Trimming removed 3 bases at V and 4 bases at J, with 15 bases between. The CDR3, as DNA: TGTGCCAGCAGTTTGTTTCAGCCAGGCCTCTATGGCTACACCTTC. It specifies CASSLFQPGLYGYTF.

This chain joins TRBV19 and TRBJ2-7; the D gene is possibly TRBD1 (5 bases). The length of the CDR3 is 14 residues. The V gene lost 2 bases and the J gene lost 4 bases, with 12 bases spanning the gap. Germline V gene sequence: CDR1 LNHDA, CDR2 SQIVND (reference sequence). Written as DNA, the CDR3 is TGTGCCAGTAGTATAATACCAGGGCGGTACGAGCAGTACTTC. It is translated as CASSIIPGRYEQYF.

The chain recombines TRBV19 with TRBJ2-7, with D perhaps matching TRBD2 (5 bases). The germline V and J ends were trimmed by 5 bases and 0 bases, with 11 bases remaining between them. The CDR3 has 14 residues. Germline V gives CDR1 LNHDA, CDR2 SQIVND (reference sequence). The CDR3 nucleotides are TGTGCCAGTAGTCTTACGGGGAGCTCCTACGAGCAGTACGTC. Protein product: CASSLTGSSYEQYV.

The CDR3 spells CASSSDRRFYGYTF. In nucleotides, the CDR3 is TGTGCCAGCAGTTCGGACAGGCGGTTCTATGGCTACACCTTC. The rearrangement uses TRBV6-2 or TRBV6-3 and TRBJ1-2; 7 bases map to TRBD1. Trimming at V came to 4 bases and at J to 4 bases, leaving 6 bases not matched to a gene. The CDR3 contains 14 residues. Germline values: CDR1 MNHEY, CDR2 SVGEGT.

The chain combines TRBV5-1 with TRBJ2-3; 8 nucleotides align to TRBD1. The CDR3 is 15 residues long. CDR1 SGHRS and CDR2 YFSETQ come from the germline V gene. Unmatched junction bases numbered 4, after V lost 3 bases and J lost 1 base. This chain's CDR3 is CASSSLDRGTDTQYF. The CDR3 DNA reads TGCGCCAGCAGCTCATTGGACAGGGGCACAGATACGCAGTATTTT.

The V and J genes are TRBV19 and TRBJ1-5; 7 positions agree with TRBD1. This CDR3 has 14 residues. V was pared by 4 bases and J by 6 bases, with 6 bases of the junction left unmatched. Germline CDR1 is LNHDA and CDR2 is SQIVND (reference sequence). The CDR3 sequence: CASSTTGVTQPQHF. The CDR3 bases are TGTGCCAGTAGTACCACAGGGGTAACTCAGCCCCAGCATTTT.

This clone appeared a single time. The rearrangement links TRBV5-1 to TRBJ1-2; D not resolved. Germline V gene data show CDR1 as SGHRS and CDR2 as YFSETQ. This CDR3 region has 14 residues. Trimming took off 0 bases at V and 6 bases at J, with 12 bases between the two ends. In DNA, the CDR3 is TGCGCCAGCAGCTTGGGAGGCCCGGGAGATGGCTACACCTTC. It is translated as CASSLGGPGDGYTF.

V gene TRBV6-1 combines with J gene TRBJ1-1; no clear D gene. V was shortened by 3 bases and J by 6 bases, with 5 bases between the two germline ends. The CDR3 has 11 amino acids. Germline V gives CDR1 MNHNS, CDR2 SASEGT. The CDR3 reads CASSDFSEAFF. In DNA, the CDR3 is TGTGCCAGCAGTGATTTCTCTGAAGCTTTCTTT.